A single sample is the source of the 19 T cell receptor beta chains below, sequenced in a study of blood T cell repertoires in COVID-19 (TCRdb year 2020). The method was the immunoSEQ multiplex PCR assay. The clones in this table, taken by TCRdb from immuneACCESS, are in-frame only. Not every clone is retained; where verified, under half of the shortfall comes from an unresolved V gene, and the cause of the rest is unknown. The sample records 330,000 or so clones, about 92% of which are singletons. In total, the top ten clones hold under 20% of the sample. Sequencing input: PBMCs or T cells enriched from blood (not recorded which). These receptors all come from a woman aged 25-40 years who had recovered from COVID-19.

V usage is TRBV7-3 and J usage is TRBJ2-1; TRBD2 matches 7 bases. The J segment lost 5 bases and the V segment lost 4 bases, leaving 5 bases of the junction unmatched. Looked up from germline, CDR1 is SGHTA and CDR2 is FQGTGA. The CDR3 runs to 14 residues. This CDR3 is CASSWGGANNEQFF. DNA for the CDR3: TGTGCCAGCAGCTGGGGAGGGGCCAACAATGAGCAGTTCTTC.

V is TRBV7-2 and J is TRBJ2-1, with D perhaps TRBD2 (6 bases). The length of the CDR3 is 14 residues. V was trimmed by 4 bases and J by 5 bases, leaving 12 bases between them. Germline V gene data show CDR1 as SGHTA and CDR2 as FQGNSA. The CDR3 reads CASSSRWGDNEQFF. The CDR3 bases are TGTGCCAGCAGCTCAAGATGGGGGGACAATGAGCAGTTCTTC.

This clone was seen only once. The V gene is TRBV24-1, the J gene TRBJ2-2; 8 nucleotides line up with TRBD1. The V segment lost 0 bases and the J segment 4 bases; nucleotides outside the gene matches: 3. Germline CDR1 and CDR2: KGHDR and SFDVKD. CDR3 length: 16 amino acids. CDR3 nucleotides: TGTGCCACCAGTGATTTGGGGACAGGAATCACCGGGGAGCTGTTTTTT. Protein sequence: CATSDLGTGITGELFF.

The rearrangement links TRBV9 to TRBJ2-7, with 13 positions matching TRBD2. This CDR3 has 16 residues. Germline assignment: CDR1 SGDLS and CDR2 YYNGEE. The V segment lost 0 bases and the J segment 0 bases; nucleotides outside the gene matches: 0. This CDR3 reads CASSVGTSGSSYEQYF. CDR3 nucleotide sequence: TGTGCCAGCAGCGTAGGGACTAGCGGGAGCTCCTACGAGCAGTACTTC. Looking up the rest from reference TRBV9 and TRBJ2-7 gives the full variable domain: DSGVTQTPKHLITATGQRVTLRCSPRSGDLSVYWYQQSLDQGLQFLIQYYNGEERAKGNILERFSAQQFPDLHSELNLSSLELGDSALYFCASSVGTSGSSYEQYFGPGTRLTVT.

The genes are TRBV10-3 and TRBJ1-6; D is possibly TRBD1 (6 bases). V lost 5 bases and J lost 7, with 15 bases in between. Germline V CDR1 and CDR2: ENHRY, SYGVKD. This CDR3 is 15 amino acids long. Written as DNA, the CDR3 is TGTGCCATCAGTACCTCACAGGGAGAGAATTCACCCCTCCACTTT. It encodes CAISTSQGENSPLHF.

The V call is TRBV7-9, the J call TRBJ2-7; 8 bases are a match to TRBD1. V shed 5 bases and J 1 base; nucleotides not matched to a gene: 4. The CDR3 is 14 residues long. Germline V lookup: CDR1 SEHNR, CDR2 FQNEAQ (reference sequence). CDR3 residues: CASSKGDRSYEQYF. CDR3 nucleotides: TGTGCCAGCAGCAAGGGGGACAGGTCCTACGAGCAGTACTTC.

The chain carries TRBV27 and TRBJ1-6; weak D call: TRBD1 (6 bases). CDR3 length: 12 residues. V dropped 10 bases and J dropped 7 bases, with 11 bases sitting between them. The germline gives CDR1 MNHEY, CDR2 SMNVEV (reference sequence). CDR3 protein: CATQGQNSPLHF. CDR3 sequence (DNA): TGTGCCACACAGGGTCAGAATTCACCCCTCCACTTT.

The chain couples TRBV10-3 to TRBJ2-7; 11 bases line up with TRBD1. Germline CDR1 is ENHRY and CDR2 is SYGVKD. Trimming at V came to 10 bases and at J to 3 bases, leaving 5 bases not matched to a gene. This CDR3 is 13 amino acids long. CDR3 coding DNA: TGTGCCACGGCCGGGACAGGGGGCTACGAGCAGTACTTC. Residues: CATAGTGGYEQYF.

The chain uses TRBV15 and TRBJ1-4; D gene ambiguous. From germline, CDR1 is LNHNV and CDR2 YYDKDF (reference sequence). This CDR3 region has 15 residues. Trimming stripped 1 base from V and 5 bases from J, with 11 bases between. DNA of the CDR3: TGTGCCACCAGCAGAGGTAGTACTTTAAATGAAAAACTGTTTTTT. This codes for CATSRGSTLNEKLFF. Looking up the rest from reference TRBV15 and TRBJ1-4 gives the full variable domain: DAMVIQNPRYQVTQFGKPVTLSCSQTLNHNVMYWYQQKSSQAPKLLFHYYDKDFNNEADTPDNFQSRRPNTSFCFLDIRSPGLGDTAMYLCATSRGSTLNEKLFFGSGTQLSVL.

CDR3 DNA sequence: TGTGCCAGCGGCAGGGAGGGCCGGAGTTTCTACGAGCAGTACTTC. Its translation: CASGREGRSFYEQYF. This chain uses TRBV5-4 with TRBJ2-7; 7 bases align to TRBD2. The CDR3 loop spans 15 amino acids. The trim removed 7 bases at V and 3 bases at J, leaving 13 bases unmatched. Germline V CDR1 and CDR2: SGHNT, YYREEE (reference sequence).

The chain carries TRBV5-6 and TRBJ2-7, with D possibly matching TRBD1 (7 bases). V gave up 4 bases and J gave up 7 bases, with 12 bases separating them. The CDR3 is 12 amino acids. Germline V gene data show CDR1 as SGHDT and CDR2 as YYEEEE. CDR3 protein: CASSPSGGEQYF. The CDR3 nucleotides read TGTGCCAGCAGCCCCTCAGGGGGGGAGCAGTACTTC.

The V and J genes are TRBV5-4 and TRBJ2-5; perhaps TRBD1 as D (6 bases). Germline V gives CDR1 SGHNT, CDR2 YYREEE (reference sequence). Trimming took 4 bases from V and 9 from J, leaving 19 bases between them. The CDR3 is made up of 14 amino acids. The CDR3 nucleotides are TGTGCCAGCAGCGTACGGGACACTGGTTTGTCCCAGTACTTC. The encoded protein is CASSVRDTGLSQYF.

This rearrangement joins TRBV5-8 to TRBJ2-1; a possible D gene is TRBD2 (6 bases). Trimming left V 4 bases short and J 5 bases short, with 22 bases between. This CDR3 contains 17 residues. The germline V gene has CDR1 SGHTS and CDR2 YDEGEE. For the CDR3, the DNA is TGTGCCAGCAGCCGGCACGAGTCGGGACTCATAAACAATGAGCAGTTCTTC. It specifies CASSRHESGLINNEQFF.

This clone was seen only once. V usage is TRBV27 and J usage is TRBJ2-3; 9 bases are a match to TRBD2. V dropped 8 bases and J dropped 8; count of bases not matched to a gene: 11. CDR1 and CDR2 from the germline V gene are MNHEY and SMNVEV (reference sequence). The CDR3 totals 14 residues. For the CDR3, the DNA is TGTGCCAGCCGGGGGATAGCGGGAGTAAGTACGCAGTATTTT. Translated: CASRGIAGVSTQYF.

The sample holds one count of this clone. The chain couples TRBV30 to TRBJ2-1; 7 bases are shared with TRBD1. This CDR3 contains 15 residues. Germline values: CDR1 GTSNPN, CDR2 SVGIG (reference sequence). Trimming at V came to 3 bases and at J to 6 bases, leaving 11 bases not matched to a gene. In DNA, the CDR3 is TGTGCCTGGAGCCCAGTAGACAGGGATGGCAATGAGCAGTTCTTC. It specifies CAWSPVDRDGNEQFF. The variable domain in full, completed from reference TRBV30 and TRBJ2-1, reads SQTIHQWPATLVQPVGSPLSLECTVEGTSNPNLYWYRQAAGRGLQLLFYSVGIGQISSEVPQNLSASRPQDRQFILSSKKLLLSDSGFYLCAWSPVDRDGNEQFFGPGTRLTVL.

In this sample, this clone turned up once. The chain couples TRBV9 to TRBJ2-2; 8 bases align to TRBD2. J gave up 4 bases and V 4 bases, and 6 bases lay outside the gene matches. CDR3 length equals 15 residues. The germline V gene encodes CDR1 SGDLS and CDR2 YYNGEE. The CDR3 region has the DNA TGTGCCAGCAGCCCCCGAAGCGGGAGCACCGGGGAGCTGTTTTTT. This gives the protein CASSPRSGSTGELFF.

V is TRBV27 and J is TRBJ2-7, with 7 bases identical to TRBD2. With V trimmed by 3 bases and J by 3 bases, 8 bases remained unmatched. The CDR3 length is 15 residues. The germline V gene has CDR1 MNHEY and CDR2 SMNVEV (reference sequence). CDR3 in amino acids: CASSLGGRSGYEQYF. The CDR3 DNA reads TGTGCCAGCAGTTTGGGAGGGAGGTCGGGCTACGAGCAGTACTTC.

This chain connects TRBV4-1 to TRBJ2-1, with a possible D match to TRBD2 (6 bases). CDR3 size: 16 residues. The germline CDR1 and CDR2 sequences are MGHRA and YSYEKL. The germline V and J ends were trimmed by 4 bases and 3 bases, with 16 bases remaining between them. The DNA for the CDR3 is TGCGCCAGCAGCCCCCCCCTGGCGGGACGCTACAATGAGCAGTTCTTC. This sequence encodes CASSPPLAGRYNEQFF.

The rearrangement joins TRBV19 to TRBJ2-1; TRBD2 agrees at 11 bases. The germline gives CDR1 LNHDA, CDR2 SQIVND (reference sequence). V lost 2 bases and J lost 4; bases outside the gene matches: 7. This CDR3 has 17 amino acids. The CDR3 bases are TGTGCCAGTAGTATACTCACTAGCGGGGGATTTTACAATGAGCAGTTCTTC. It translates to CASSILTSGGFYNEQFF.